The 5 T cell receptor beta chains below come from one sample, sequenced in a study of Graves' ophthalmopathy and Graves' hyperthyroidism. Amplification targeted the TCR beta CDR3 regions, with RNA transcripts as the source material. The first round was an RT-PCR with HTBI primers, and the second round was a multiplex PCR. Each CDR3 protein is one row after TCRdb ran MiXCR on the multiplex PCR reads. The table has 150,000 to 200,000 distinct CDR3 sequences, approximately 40% seen once. The source material was peripheral blood. All receptors come from a man between 25 and 39 years old with Graves' ophthalmopathy.

The chain joins TRBV24-1 to TRBJ2-2; no clear D. The germline V and J ends were trimmed by 0 bases and 1 base, with 5 bases remaining between them. The CDR3 sequence is 15 residues long. Germline V gene sequence: CDR1 KGHDR, CDR2 SFDVKD. The CDR3 loop reads CATSDLSRNTGELFF. DNA of the CDR3: TGTGCCACCAGTGATTTGTCCAGGAACACCGGGGAGCTGTTTTTT.

At least ten counts were recorded for this clonotype. The gene calls are TRBV7-8 and TRBJ2-7, with 13 bases aligning to TRBD2. The CDR3 has 18 residues. Germline CDR1 is SGHVS and CDR2 is FQNEAQ. The V and J ends lost 1 base and 3 bases, in that order; junction bases with no gene match: 9. CDR3 in amino acids: CASSLGSWTSGSGYEQYF. CDR3 DNA sequence: TGTGCCAGCAGCTTAGGGTCTTGGACTAGCGGGAGCGGCTACGAGCAGTACTTC.

This clonotype was observed at least ten times. This sequence joins TRBV28 and TRBJ1-5; D gene unclear. CDR3 length equals 11 residues. The V gene's germline CDR1 is MDHEN and CDR2 SYDVKM. V was shortened by 5 bases and J by 5 bases, with 4 bases between the two germline ends. As DNA, the CDR3 is TGTGCCAGCAGTATCGATCAGCCCCAGCATTTT. This codes for CASSIDQPQHF.

This clonotype occurred many times. The genes are TRBV28 and TRBJ2-2; 8 nucleotides line up with TRBD1. V was clipped by 6 bases and J by 0 bases; unmatched bases: 6. The CDR3 loop spans 16 amino acids. Per the germline V gene, CDR1 is MDHEN and CDR2 is SYDVKM. The CDR3 is CASSSPQGANTGELFF. The CDR3 DNA reads as TGTGCCAGCAGCAGCCCACAGGGGGCGAACACCGGGGAGCTGTTTTTT. The full variable domain, its missing parts supplied by reference TRBV28 and TRBJ2-2, is DVKVTQSSRYLVKRTGEKVFLECVQDMDHENMFWYRQDPGLGLRLIYFSYDVKMKEKGDIPEGYSVSREKKERFSLILESASTNQTSMYLCASSSPQGANTGELFFGEGSRLTVL.

V usage is TRBV6-5 and J usage is TRBJ2-7, with D uncertain. Germline CDR1 and CDR2: MNHEY and SVGAGI. V was cut by 6 bases and J by 4 bases, with 13 bases left in between. CDR3 length: 13 residues. DNA for the CDR3: TGTGCCAGCAGCTACCTCGACGGTTACGAGCAGTACTTC. Protein product: CASSYLDGYEQYF.